A selection of T cell receptor beta chains follows, all from one sample in a study of shared clonotypes between healthy human individuals. Sequencing used immunoSEQ multiplex PCR; TCRdb keeps in-frame clones, though not all of them. This repertoire shows under 1 million clones, just over 95% found once; its top ten account for 0.2% to 0.25%. Specimen: naive CD8+ T cells sorted from blood. The receptors were gathered from a man in his thirties or forties in good health. CDR3s include the opening cysteine and the closing phenylalanine or tryptophan. A D gene is named only where the DNA matches it firmly. Size is stated for part of the rows, as once, few or many counts, or as a class when the clone is expanded.

CDR3 protein: CASSLGAQGAQETQYF; CDR3 DNA: TGTGCCAGCAGCTTAGGTGCGCAGGGGGCTCAAGAGACCCAGTACTTC; J gene: TRBJ2-5; D gene: TRBD1; clone size: -; V gene: TRBV11-2
CDR3 protein: CATPPTNYGYTF; CDR3 DNA: TGTGCCACACCCCCGACTAACTATGGCTACACCTTC; J gene: TRBJ1-2; D gene: -; clone size: -; V gene: TRBV2
CDR3 protein: CASSPTVLGAGGKGEQYF; CDR3 DNA: TGTGCCAGCAGCCCTACGGTTTTGGGAGCGGGAGGGAAGGGCGAGCAGTACTTC; J gene: TRBJ2-7; D gene: TRBD2; clone size: once; V gene: TRBV7-9
CDR3 protein: CAISEPVTGAINQPQHF; CDR3 DNA: TGTGCCATCAGTGAACCGGTGACAGGGGCCATTAATCAGCCCCAGCATTTT; J gene: TRBJ1-5; D gene: TRBD1; clone size: -; V gene: TRBV10-3
CDR3 protein: CSYVSGMSYEQYF; CDR3 DNA: TGCAGCTATGTGTCAGGGATGTCCTACGAGCAGTACTTC; J gene: TRBJ2-7; D gene: -; clone size: -; V gene: TRBV29-1
CDR3 protein: CSVGLPTDTGELFF; CDR3 DNA: TGCAGCGTAGGACTTCCAACTGACACCGGGGAGCTGTTTTTT; J gene: TRBJ2-2; D gene: -; clone size: -; V gene: TRBV29-1
CDR3 protein: CASSVDGAGGYEQYF; CDR3 DNA: TGTGCCAGCAGCGTAGACGGCGCCGGGGGCTACGAGCAGTACTTC; J gene: TRBJ2-7; D gene: -; clone size: -; V gene: TRBV9
CDR3 protein: CASSQGRDTGELFF; CDR3 DNA: TGCGCCAGCAGCCAAGGAAGGGACACCGGGGAGCTGTTTTTT; J gene: TRBJ2-2; D gene: -; clone size: -; V gene: TRBV4-1
CDR3 protein: CASSESSRYEQYF; CDR3 DNA: TGTGCCAGTAGTGAGAGCAGTAGATACGAGCAGTACTTC; J gene: TRBJ2-7; D gene: -; clone size: -; V gene: TRBV19
CDR3 protein: CSVVLVGQGSYEQYF; CDR3 DNA: TGCAGCGTTGTCTTGGTGGGACAGGGGTCCTACGAGCAGTACTTC; J gene: TRBJ2-7; D gene: TRBD1; clone size: -; V gene: TRBV29-1